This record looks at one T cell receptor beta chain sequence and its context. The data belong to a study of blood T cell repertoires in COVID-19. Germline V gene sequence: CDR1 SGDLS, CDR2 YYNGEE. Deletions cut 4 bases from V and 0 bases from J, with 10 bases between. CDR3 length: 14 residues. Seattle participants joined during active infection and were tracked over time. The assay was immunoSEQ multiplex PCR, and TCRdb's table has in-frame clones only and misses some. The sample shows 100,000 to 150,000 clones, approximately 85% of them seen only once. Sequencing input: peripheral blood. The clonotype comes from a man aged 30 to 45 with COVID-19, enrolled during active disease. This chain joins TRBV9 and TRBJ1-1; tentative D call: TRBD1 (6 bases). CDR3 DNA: TGTGCCAGCAGCATTCAGGGGATGAACACTGAAGCTTTCTTT. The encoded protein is CASSIQGMNTEAFF. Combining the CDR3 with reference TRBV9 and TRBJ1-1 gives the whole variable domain DSGVTQTPKHLITATGQRVTLRCSPRSGDLSVYWYQQSLDQGLQFLIQYYNGEERAKGNILERFSAQQFPDLHSELNLSSLELGDSALYFCASSIQGMNTEAFFGQGTRLTVV.